This T cell receptor beta chain was sequenced during a study of monozygotic twins with inflammatory bowel disease. Germline assignment: CDR1 SGHVS and CDR2 FNYEAQ. The CDR3 is 13 residues long. TCRdb re-called the 5' RACE reads; one entry per CDR3 protein, DNA not given. Its listing shows some 150,000 distinct CDR3 sequences. Details on this clonotype: No antigen is known for it.

Overall study findings and caveats: Discordant twins showed the same repertoire similarity as concordant twins, possibly from limited power. TCRbeta diversity (inverse Simpson) was lower in IBD patients than in healthy co-twins. Immunosuppressive treatments differing between patients may have added repertoire variability.

The chain recombines TRBV7-6 with TRBJ2-3. The clonotype was recovered from a human donor with ulcerative colitis or Crohn's disease, or a healthy co-twin of an affected twin (not recorded which). Sequenced material: blood. The CDR3 is CASSLVVTDTQYF.